This T cell receptor (beta chain) was recorded in a study of T cells after yellow fever vaccination. The study's findings and limits: In FACS-sorted repertoires, abundant clonotypes from the bulk population could appear as contaminants. Clonotypes found in both CD4 and CD8 compartments made up a small share.

MiXCR, run by TCRdb on the 5' RACE reads, gives a single entry per CDR3 protein. This sample has roughly 170,000 distinct CDR3 sequences, with over 7% found just once. This clonotype was observed at least ten times. Its antigen is unknown. The material was CD8+ T cells sorted from PBMCs, obtained 45 days after the yellow fever booster vaccination. The receptor's source is a man between 18 and 35 years old who received the YFV17D yellow fever vaccine.

The CDR3 sequence: CASSQGTYTGELFF. The CDR3 DNA sequence: TGCGCCAGCAGCCAAGGGACTTACACCGGGGAGCTGTTTTTT. The chain uses TRBV4-1 and TRBJ2-2; tentative D call: TRBD2 (5 bases). V lost 1 base and J lost 3, with 6 bases in between. This CDR3 is built from 14 residues. The V gene's germline CDR1 is MGHRA and CDR2 YSYEKL.